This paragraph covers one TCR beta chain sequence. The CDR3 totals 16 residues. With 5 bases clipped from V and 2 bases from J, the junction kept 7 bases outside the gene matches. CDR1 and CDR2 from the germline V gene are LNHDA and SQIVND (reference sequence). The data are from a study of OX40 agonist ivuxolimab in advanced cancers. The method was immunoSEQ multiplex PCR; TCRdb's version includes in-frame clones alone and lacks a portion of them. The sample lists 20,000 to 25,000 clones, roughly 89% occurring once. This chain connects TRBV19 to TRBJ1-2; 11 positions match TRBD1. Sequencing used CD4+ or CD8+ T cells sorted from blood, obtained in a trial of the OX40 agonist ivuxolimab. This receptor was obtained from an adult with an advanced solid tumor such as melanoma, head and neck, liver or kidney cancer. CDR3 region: CASSPTGTGGNYGYTF. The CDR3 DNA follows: TGTGCCAGTAGTCCAACCGGGACAGGGGGAAACTATGGCTACACCTTC.